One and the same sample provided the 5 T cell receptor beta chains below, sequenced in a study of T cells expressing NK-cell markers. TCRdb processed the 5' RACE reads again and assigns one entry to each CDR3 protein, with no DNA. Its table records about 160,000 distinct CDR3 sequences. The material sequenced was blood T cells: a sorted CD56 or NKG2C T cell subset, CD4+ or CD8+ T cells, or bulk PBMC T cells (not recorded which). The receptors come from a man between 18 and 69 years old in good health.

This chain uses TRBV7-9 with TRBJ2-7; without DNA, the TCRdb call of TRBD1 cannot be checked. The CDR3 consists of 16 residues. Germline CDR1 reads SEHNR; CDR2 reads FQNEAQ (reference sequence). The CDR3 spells CASSLAWGQDSYEQYF. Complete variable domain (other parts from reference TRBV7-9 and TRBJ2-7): DTGVSQNPRHKITKRGQNVTFRCDPISEHNRLYWYRQTLGQGPEFLTYFQNEAQLEKSRLLSDRFSAERPKGSFSTLEIQRTEQGDSAMYLCASSLAWGQDSYEQYFGPGTRLTVT.

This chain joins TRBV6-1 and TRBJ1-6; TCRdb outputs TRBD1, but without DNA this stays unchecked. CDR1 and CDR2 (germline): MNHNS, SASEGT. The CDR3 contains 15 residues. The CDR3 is CASGLSGGGNSPLHF.

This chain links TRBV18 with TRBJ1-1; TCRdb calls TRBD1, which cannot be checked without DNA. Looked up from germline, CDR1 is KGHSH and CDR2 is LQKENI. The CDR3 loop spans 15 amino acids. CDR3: CASSPRTDRGTEAFF.

Here the CDR3 reads CASTFFGAKNIQYF. V is TRBV12-3 or TRBV12-4 and J is TRBJ2-4. The CDR3 runs to 14 residues.

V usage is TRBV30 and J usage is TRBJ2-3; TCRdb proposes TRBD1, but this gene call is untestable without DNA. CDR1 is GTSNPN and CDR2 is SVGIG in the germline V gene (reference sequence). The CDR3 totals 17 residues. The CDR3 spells CAWRKRRGQPHTDTQYF.